This T cell receptor beta chain was retrieved from a study of CD8+CD57+ T cells in acquired aplastic anemia. Study-wide results and limits: With respect to CD8+ Simpson's diversity, patients and controls did not differ significantly.

Germline V gene lookup returns CDR1 DFQATT and CDR2 SNEGSKA (reference sequence). The V gene lost 0 bases and the J gene lost 8 bases, with 4 bases spanning the gap. This CDR3 has 11 amino acids. An expansion of CD8+CD57+ cells by flow cytometry had been shown in patients chosen for sequencing. Each patient had severe acquired aplastic anemia. This clonotype was seen only once. Its antigen is as yet unknown. The study profiled TCR beta VDJ and CDR3 using genomic DNA as template. Each CDR3 protein is one row after TCRdb ran MiXCR on the reads. The table has around 150,000 distinct CDR3 sequences, over 55% seen once.

The clonotype was recovered from a human donor with aplastic anemia. The V call is TRBV20-1, the J call TRBJ2-2; D call uncertain. Sequencing was performed on sorted CD4+, CD8+, or CD8+CD57+ T cells (not recorded which) from PBMCs. CDR3 sequence: CSARDLGELFF. Written as DNA, the CDR3 is TGCAGTGCTAGAGATCTGGGGGAGCTGTTTTTT.